Sequencing of this T cell receptor beta chain was carried out in a study of T cell responses to AZD1222 COVID-19 vaccine. Findings and limits, study-wide: Spike-specific TCR breadth rose after two AZD1222 doses, and depth rose as well.

Libraries were prepared by immunoSEQ multiplex PCR; TCRdb keeps only in-frame clonotypes and omits some of them. The table shows around 260,000 clones, with more than 85% occurring only once. V gave up 4 bases and J gave up 5 bases, with 22 bases separating them. This CDR3 has 17 residues. The germline gives CDR1 SNHLY, CDR2 FYNNEI. On this clone: Antigen unknown.

This chain links TRBV2 with TRBJ2-3; TRBD2 is a possible D gene (6 bases). The sequencing here drew on peripheral blood, taken on day 0 of AZD1222 vaccination. The sequence came from an adult in good health. DNA of the CDR3: TGTGCCAGCAGTGTGGAAAGGGTAGCGGCCGGAGGAGATACGCAGTATTTT. Residues: CASSVERVAAGGDTQYF.